The rows below give T cell receptor beta chains drawn from one sample of a study of blood T cell repertoires in COVID-19. Only in-frame clones appear in the TCRdb table, and some are missing; sequencing was by immunoSEQ multiplex PCR. The sample has some 260,000 clones, 65% to 90% seen once; the top ten hold about 1.7%. Material for sequencing was PBMCs or T cells enriched from blood (not recorded which). These receptors all come from a man between 35 and 55 years old who had recovered from COVID-19. CDR3s include the opening cysteine and the closing phenylalanine or tryptophan. The order of the fields is D gene, J gene, V gene, CDR3 length, clone size, CDR3 DNA, CDR3 protein. D genes are given only for firm matches. Not every row has a clone size; where given, it reads once, few, many or a size class.

D: TRBD2; J: TRBJ2-5; V: TRBV15; length: 15; size: once; DNA: TGTGCCACCGTACAGTCGCGGGGGGGCTCGGAGACCCAGTACTTC; CDR3: CATVQSRGGSETQYF
D: .; J: TRBJ2-5; V: TRBV2; length: 12; size: few; DNA: TGTGCCAGCGGGCTAGCGCAAGAGACCCAGTACTTC; CDR3: CASGLAQETQYF
D: TRBD1; J: TRBJ2-2; V: TRBV9; length: 16; size: .; DNA: TGTGCCAGCGGCGAGGCCAGGGGGCAGGACACCGGGGAGCTGTTTTTT; CDR3: CASGEARGQDTGELFF
D: TRBD1; J: TRBJ2-6; V: TRBV6-4; length: 17; size: .; DNA: TGTGCCAGCAGTATGGGGACAGGGGGCTCTGGGGCCAACGTCCTGACTTTC; CDR3: CASSMGTGGSGANVLTF
D: .; J: TRBJ1-5; V: TRBV6-5; length: 14; size: .; DNA: TGTGCCAGCAGTTACTCGGGGAGTGGTCAGCCCCAGCATTTT; CDR3: CASSYSGSGQPQHF
D: .; J: TRBJ1-2; V: TRBV13; length: 15; size: .; DNA: TGTGCCAGCAGCCCAGGGACTCGCTTGGAATTGGGCTACACCTTC; CDR3: CASSPGTRLELGYTF
D: .; J: TRBJ2-1; V: TRBV25-1; length: 18; size: .; DNA: TGTGCCAGCAGTGATTCAAGATATCCCGCGGGGCTTTACAATGAGCAGTTCTTC; CDR3: CASSDSRYPAGLYNEQFF
D: TRBD1; J: TRBJ2-7; V: TRBV28; length: 14; size: .; DNA: TGTGCCAGCAGTATATGGACAGGGATCTACGAGCAGTACTTC; CDR3: CASSIWTGIYEQYF
D: .; J: TRBJ2-1; V: TRBV11-2; length: 16; size: few; DNA: TGTGCCAGCAGATTCGCTGGGATGCGGGTATACAATGAGCAGTTCTTC; CDR3: CASRFAGMRVYNEQFF
D: TRBD1; J: TRBJ2-7; V: TRBV9; length: 14; size: .; DNA: TGTGCCAGCAGCGTCGGGACAGGAAACTACGAGCAGTACTTC; CDR3: CASSVGTGNYEQYF
D: .; J: TRBJ2-5; V: TRBV30; length: 11; size: once; DNA: TGTGCCTGGCAACAGCAAGAGACCCAGTACTTC; CDR3: CAWQQQETQYF
D: .; J: TRBJ1-2; V: TRBV21-1; length: 15; size: .; DNA: TGTGCCAGCAGCAAAGTTAGAGGGAGCAACTATGGCTACACCTTC; CDR3: CASSKVRGSNYGYTF
D: TRBD2; J: TRBJ2-2; V: TRBV19; length: 16; size: .; DNA: TGTGCCAGTAGTATAGCAGCGGGAGGGCCGGTCGGGGAGCTGTTTTTT; CDR3: CASSIAAGGPVGELFF
D: TRBD1; J: TRBJ2-1; V: TRBV24-1; length: 20; size: .; DNA: TGTGCCACCAGTGATTTCTTTTCCGGACAGGCTCCGAGCTCCTACAATGAGCAGTTCTTC; CDR3: CATSDFFSGQAPSSYNEQFF
D: TRBD2; J: TRBJ2-7; V: TRBV28; length: 18; size: .; DNA: TGTGCCAGCAGTTTATCAGGTCGGGGACTAGCGGGAGCTGACGAGCAGTACTTC; CDR3: CASSLSGRGLAGADEQYF
D: .; J: TRBJ1-3; V: TRBV7-9; length: 14; size: .; DNA: TGTGCCAGCAGCTTAGGAGGCTATGGAAACACCATATATTTT; CDR3: CASSLGGYGNTIYF
D: TRBD2; J: TRBJ2-1; V: TRBV28; length: 15; size: .; DNA: TGTGCCAGCAAAGCGGGAGGGGGGTCCTACAATGAGCAGTTCTTC; CDR3: CASKAGGGSYNEQFF
D: TRBD2; J: TRBJ2-1; V: TRBV5-6; length: 18; size: .; DNA: TGTGCCAGCAGCTTGGCTGCCTCTAGCGGGAACTTCTACAATGAGCAGTTCTTC; CDR3: CASSLAASSGNFYNEQFF
D: .; J: TRBJ1-4; V: TRBV30; length: 14; size: .; DNA: TGTGCCTGGAGGGGGCTCGTAGCTAATGAAAAACTGTTTTTT; CDR3: CAWRGLVANEKLFF
D: TRBD1; J: TRBJ2-5; V: TRBV19; length: 13; size: .; DNA: TGTGCCAGTAGTCGGACAGGGAAAGAGACCCAGTACTTC; CDR3: CASSRTGKETQYF
D: TRBD1; J: TRBJ2-5; V: TRBV4-3; length: 15; size: .; DNA: TGCGCCAGCAGCCAAGTTGACAGGGGGCAAGAGACCCAGTACTTC; CDR3: CASSQVDRGQETQYF
D: .; J: TRBJ1-5; V: TRBV19; length: 15; size: .; DNA: TGTGCCAGTAGTATCGACAGCTATAGCAATCAGCCCCAGCATTTT; CDR3: CASSIDSYSNQPQHF
D: .; J: TRBJ2-3; V: TRBV3-1/TRBV3-2; length: 17; size: .; DNA: TGTGCCAGCAGCCCCCGCGACTCTCCCTTGGGCACAGATACGCAGTATTTT; CDR3: CASSPRDSPLGTDTQYF
D: .; J: TRBJ2-3; V: TRBV7-2; length: 13; size: .; DNA: TGTGCCAGCAGCTTAGCCCAGTTGGATACGCAGTATTTT; CDR3: CASSLAQLDTQYF
D: .; J: TRBJ1-6; V: TRBV12-3/TRBV12-4; length: 13; size: .; DNA: TGTGCCAGCAGTGTCCGAGAAGATTCACCCCTCCACTTT; CDR3: CASSVREDSPLHF
D: TRBD2; J: TRBJ2-7; V: TRBV9; length: 15; size: .; DNA: TGTGCCAGCAGCGTAGGGGACTACCTAGCTGGAGAGCAGTACTTC; CDR3: CASSVGDYLAGEQYF
D: .; J: TRBJ2-3; V: TRBV7-2; length: 13; size: .; DNA: TGTGCCAGCAGCTTGACTAGAGCAGATACGCAGTATTTT; CDR3: CASSLTRADTQYF
D: .; J: TRBJ2-7; V: TRBV4-3; length: 13; size: .; DNA: TGCGCCAGCAGCCAAGATCCGGACATCGAGCAGTACTTC; CDR3: CASSQDPDIEQYF
D: .; J: TRBJ1-2; V: TRBV7-3; length: 15; size: few; DNA: TGTGCCAGCAGCTTGTCGGCAGGAACTAACTATGGCTACACCTTC; CDR3: CASSLSAGTNYGYTF
D: .; J: TRBJ2-7; V: TRBV7-6; length: 13; size: .; DNA: TGTGCCAGCAGCTTGACAGCCACCTACGAGCAGTACTTC; CDR3: CASSLTATYEQYF
D: TRBD1; J: TRBJ1-2; V: TRBV7-9; length: 16; size: .; DNA: TGTGCCAGCAGCTTACCGACAGGGGATCGCTTCGATGGCTACACCTTC; CDR3: CASSLPTGDRFDGYTF
D: TRBD1; J: TRBJ2-5; V: TRBV25-1; length: 15; size: .; DNA: TGTGCCAGCAGTCTCCCCGGGACAGGCCAAGAGACCCAGTACTTC; CDR3: CASSLPGTGQETQYF
D: .; J: TRBJ1-5; V: TRBV5-8; length: 15; size: .; DNA: TGTGCCAGCACCGCGGGGGGGGTCGGCAATCAGCCCCAGCATTTT; CDR3: CASTAGGVGNQPQHF
D: TRBD2; J: TRBJ2-1; V: TRBV6-6; length: 13; size: .; DNA: TGTGCCAGCACCCCCTCGGGAGGCGACGAGCAGTTCTTC; CDR3: CASTPSGGDEQFF
D: TRBD2; J: TRBJ2-1; V: TRBV7-2; length: 15; size: .; DNA: TGTGCCAGCAGCTTAAGCGGGAGTTCCTACAATGAGCAGTTCTTC; CDR3: CASSLSGSSYNEQFF
D: .; J: TRBJ2-5; V: TRBV11-3; length: 15; size: .; DNA: TGTGCCAGCAGCTTAGGCGGCACTTACCAAGAGACCCAGTACTTC; CDR3: CASSLGGTYQETQYF
D: TRBD2; J: TRBJ2-7; V: TRBV7-8; length: 16; size: .; DNA: TGTGCCAGCAGCTCCCGACCCGGGACTAGCGTCTACGAGCAGTACTTC; CDR3: CASSSRPGTSVYEQYF
D: .; J: TRBJ2-3; V: TRBV5-6; length: 12; size: .; DNA: TGTGCCAGCAGCCCCGGCGGAGATACGCAGTATTTT; CDR3: CASSPGGDTQYF